This passage covers 3 T cell receptor beta chains from one sample sequenced in a study of CD8 T cells in ankylosing spondylitis. Antigen specificity for these receptors is unknown. In TCRdb, the 5' RACE reads were re-called with MiXCR into one record per CDR3 protein. The repertoire holds hundreds of thousands of distinct CDR3 sequences, over 9.5% seen once, with approximately 0.5% in the top ten. Study-wide results and caveats: In ankylosing spondylitis blood, a motif of eight highly homologous TCR beta variants appeared characteristic.

Sample: blood, either unsorted or a sorted T cell fraction (not recorded which). The source of these receptors is a male donor with ankylosing spondylitis.

V gene TRBV24-1 combines with J gene TRBJ2-1; either TRBD1 or TRBD2 may fit D (6 bases each). V dropped 4 bases and J dropped 10 bases, with 13 bases sitting between them. This CDR3 contains 13 residues. CDR1 and CDR2 from the germline V gene are KGHDR and SFDVKD. The CDR3 region is CATSDPRGQEQFF. CDR3 coding DNA: TGTGCCACCAGTGACCCTCGGGGGCAGGAGCAGTTCTTC.

This clonotype was seen only a few times. In DNA, the CDR3 is TGCGCCAGCAGCCGCCCCAGCGGAGGGATCAATGAGCAGTTCTTC. This encodes CASSRPSGGINEQFF. V and J are TRBV4-1 and TRBJ2-1, with D possibly matching TRBD2 (6 bases). This CDR3 has 15 amino acids. Trimming removed 4 bases at V and 6 bases at J, with 16 bases between. Germline V gene sequence: CDR1 MGHRA, CDR2 YSYEKL.

This clonotype occurred many times. The rearrangement joins TRBV7-9 to TRBJ2-7, with D perhaps matching TRBD2 (5 bases). Germline V lookup: CDR1 SEHNR, CDR2 FQNEAQ (reference sequence). The CDR3 totals 14 residues. V was clipped by 1 base and J by 2 bases, with 9 bases between them. CDR3: CASSLDGGPYEQYF. For the CDR3, the DNA is TGTGCCAGCAGCTTAGACGGAGGCCCCTACGAGCAGTACTTC.